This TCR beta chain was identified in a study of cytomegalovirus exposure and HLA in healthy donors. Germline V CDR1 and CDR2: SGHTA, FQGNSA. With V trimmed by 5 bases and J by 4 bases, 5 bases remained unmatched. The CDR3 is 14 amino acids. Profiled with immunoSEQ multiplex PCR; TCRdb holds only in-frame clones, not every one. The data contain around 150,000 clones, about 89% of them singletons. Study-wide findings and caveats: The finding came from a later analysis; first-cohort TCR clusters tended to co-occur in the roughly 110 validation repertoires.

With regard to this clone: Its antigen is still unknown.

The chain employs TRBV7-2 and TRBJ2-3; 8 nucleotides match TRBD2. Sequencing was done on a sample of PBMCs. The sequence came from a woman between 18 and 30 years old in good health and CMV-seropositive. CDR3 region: CASSLGTSSDTQYF. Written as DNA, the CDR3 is TGTGCCAGCAGCCTCGGGACTAGTTCAGATACGCAGTATTTT. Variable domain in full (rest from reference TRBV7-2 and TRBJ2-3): GAGVSQSPSNKVTEKGKDVELRCDPISGHTALYWYRQSLGQGLEFLIYFQGNSAPDKSGLPSDRFSAERTGGSVSTLTIQRTQQEDSAVYLCASSLGTSSDTQYFGPGTRLTVL.